Listed here are 29 T cell receptor beta chains from one sample, sequenced in a study of tumor-infiltrating lymphocytes in primary liver carcinoma. The template, 500 ng total RNA, yielded TCR beta cDNA made with a constant-region primer. Construction of TCR beta libraries relied on three successive nested multiplex PCR rounds employing slightly modified ARM-PCR. Investigators reported that the first two PCR rounds, at around 9 cycles each, used TRBV1-TRBV30 forward primers with a C-beta reverse primer. TCRdb re-called the multiplex PCR reads with MiXCR, one entry per CDR3 protein. The top ten hold about 72% of the sample, which has roughly 180,000 distinct CDR3 sequences, around 60% seen once. Blood RNA originated from unsorted whole blood, with germline DNA additionally extracted. Sequenced: peripheral blood. The receptors originated from a man aged 35 to 55 with primary liver carcinoma and hepatitis B virus infection.

DNA for the CDR3: TGTGCCAGCAGTTACCAGGCTAGCGGGAGTGGGACCCAGTACTTC. The encoded protein is CASSYQASGSGTQYF. The V and J genes are TRBV6-5 and TRBJ2-5; TRBD2 agrees at 10 bases. Germline CDR1 is MNHEY and CDR2 is SVGAGI. The CDR3 spans 15 residues. V lost 2 bases to trimming and J lost 7 bases; unmatched junction nucleotides: 7.

For this clonotype: A read error is possible here, since a much larger clone lies one base away. The V call is TRBV4-2, the J call TRBJ2-5, with 7 nucleotides matching TRBD2. This CDR3 contains 16 residues. V dropped 1 base and J dropped 4; count of bases not matched to a gene: 9. Germline loops: CDR1 LGHNA, CDR2 YNFKEQ. In nucleotides, the CDR3 is TGTGCCAGCAGCCAAGGTCTCGGGGGGACGGGAGAGACCCAGTACTTC. It translates to CASSQGLGGTGETQYF.

The gene calls are TRBV2 and TRBJ1-5; D is unresolved. The CDR3 totals 14 residues. From germline, CDR1 is SNHLY and CDR2 FYNNEI. V lost 3 bases and J lost 5, with 11 bases in between. CDR3 protein: CASSEDGSDQPQHF. CDR3 nucleotides: TGTGCCAGCAGTGAGGACGGCTCCGATCAGCCCCAGCATTTT.

This clonotype appeared a few times. This chain joins TRBV6-5 and TRBJ2-6; the D call may be TRBD1 or TRBD2 (5 bases each). This CDR3 contains 16 residues. V was pared by 0 bases and J by 4 bases, with 10 bases between. CDR1 and CDR2 from the germline V gene are MNHEY and SVGAGI. The CDR3 loop is CASSYSFGAGANVLTF. CDR3 nucleotide sequence: TGTGCCAGCAGTTACTCGTTCGGGGCCGGGGCCAACGTCCTGACTTTC.

In the case of this clonotype: This clone may be a read error of a much larger clone one base away. V usage is TRBV7-9 and J usage is TRBJ1-2; 7 bases map to TRBD1. The CDR3 extends over 13 amino acids. Looked up from germline, CDR1 is SEHNR and CDR2 is FQNEAQ (reference sequence). The CDR3, as DNA: TGTGCCAGCAGCCCGACAGGGATTTATGACTACACCTTC. Residues: CASSPTGIYDYTF.

Details on this clonotype: The junction does not match germline at one end; this may be a read error. The rearrangement links TRBV29-1 to TRBJ2-6; a weak D match, TRBD1 (5 bases). Germline CDR1 reads SQVTM; CDR2 reads ANQGSEA. The CDR3 is 14 residues long. The CDR3 DNA is TGCAGCGTCGGGTTAGCTGCTGGGGCCAACATCCTGACTTTC. This encodes CSVGLAAGANILTF.

V gene TRBV28 combines with J gene TRBJ1-2; 7 nucleotides align to TRBD1. V shed 6 bases, J shed 5 bases, and the junction held 9 bases outside the gene matches. The CDR3 length is 14 residues. Looked up from germline, CDR1 is MDHEN and CDR2 is SYDVKM. CDR3 sequence (DNA): TGTGCCAGCAGCGGGACAGAGATATTTTATGGCTACACCTTC. It translates to CASSGTEIFYGYTF.

The sample holds many counts of this clonotype. This rearrangement joins TRBV11-3 to TRBJ2-4; no clear D. Germline-derived CDR1 and CDR2 are SGHNT and YENEEA. Trimming cost V 1 base and J 16 bases, with 14 bases left between them. This CDR3 has 12 amino acids. The CDR3, as DNA: TGTGCCAGCAGCTTAGGGGTAGGAGCGCAATACTTC. Translation: CASSLGVGAQYF.

For this clonotype: The junction shows a germline mismatch at one end, possibly a read error. In nucleotides, the CDR3 is TGTGCCAACAGTGAACACCTAGGAGACATTCAGTACTTC. As protein: CANSEHLGDIQYF. The chain is built from TRBV6-2 or TRBV6-3 and TRBJ2-4; the D is unclear. The CDR3 is 13 residues long. Germline values: CDR1 MNHEY, CDR2 SVGEGT.

The rearrangement joins TRBV28 to TRBJ2-1; D is uncertain. CDR1 MDHEN and CDR2 SYDVKM come from the germline V gene. V was trimmed by 3 bases and J by 7 bases, leaving 10 bases between them. This CDR3 comprises 13 residues. Written as DNA, the CDR3 is TGTGCCAGCAGTTTGCCAGTCGGAAATGAGCAGTTCTTC. Residues: CASSLPVGNEQFF.

This clonotype came up a few times. The V and J genes are TRBV6-1 and TRBJ2-1; TRBD2 is a possible D gene (7 bases). Trimming left V 7 bases short and J 10 bases short, with 20 bases between. Germline V lookup: CDR1 MNHNS, CDR2 SASEGT. This CDR3 has 14 amino acids. This chain's CDR3 is CASTSEDSGTEQFF. Here the CDR3 DNA reads TGTGCCAGCACCTCAGAGGACAGCGGGACGGAGCAGTTCTTC.

The table lists this clonotype with a few counts. The chain uses TRBV5-4 and TRBJ1-2, with 8 bases identical to TRBD1. Per the germline V gene, CDR1 is SGHNT and CDR2 is YYREEE (reference sequence). Trimming cost V 4 bases and J 4 bases; bases outside gene matches: 15. The CDR3 runs to 17 residues. CDR3 bases: TGTGCCAGCAGCCCAACCTTGACAGGGGCTCAACCCTATGGCTACACCTTC. This codes for CASSPTLTGAQPYGYTF.

This clonotype was seen only once. The chain carries TRBV5-6 and TRBJ2-1; 7 nucleotides align to TRBD2. Germline trimming cut 0 bases from V and 4 bases from J; bases unmatched to any gene: 7. Germline loops: CDR1 SGHDT, CDR2 YYEEEE. The CDR3 length is 16 residues. DNA for the CDR3: TGTGCCAGCAGCTTGGCGACTAGCTGGCTATACAATGAGCAGTTCTTC. Translated, it gives CASSLATSWLYNEQFF.

This clonotype was detected a few times. This rearrangement joins TRBV6-1 to TRBJ1-1; a weak D match, TRBD1 (6 bases). The germline V gene has CDR1 MNHNS and CDR2 SASEGT. V lost 8 bases to trimming and J lost 1 base, with 11 bases between them. This CDR3 has 13 amino acids. The DNA for the CDR3 is TGTGCCAGCGGGGGGCCGCGGAACACTGAAGCTTTCTTT. This codes for CASGGPRNTEAFF.

This clonotype was seen only a few times. The chain combines TRBV10-3 with TRBJ2-1; D could derive from TRBD1 or TRBD2 (6 bases each). CDR1 and CDR2 (germline): ENHRY, SYGVKD. The CDR3 sequence is 13 residues long. Trimming cost V 0 bases and J 9 bases, with 9 bases left between them. CDR3 sequence: CAISESEGGEQFF. For the CDR3, the DNA is TGTGCCATCAGTGAGTCAGAGGGGGGTGAGCAGTTCTTC.

This clonotype was found a few times. V and J are TRBV6-5 and TRBJ2-4; D is possibly TRBD1 or TRBD2 (5 bases each). The V gene's germline CDR1 is MNHEY and CDR2 SVGAGI. CDR3 size: 16 residues. The V and J ends lost 0 bases and 0 bases respectively, with 9 bases between them. CDR3 nucleotides: TGTGCCAGCAGTTACTCCGGGACGGTAGCCAAAAACATTCAGTACTTC. Translating it yields CASSYSGTVAKNIQYF.

This clonotype was counted between two and nine times. The germline gene is not matched at one end of the junction; a read error may be the cause. The rearrangement uses TRBV12-3 or TRBV12-4 and TRBJ2-6, with 10 positions matching TRBD1. The CDR3 runs 17 residues. In DNA form, the CDR3 reads TGTGCCAGCAGTCACCGGGACAGGGGACCTGGTGCCAACGTCCTGACTTTC. Translation gives CASSHRDRGPGANVLTF.

This rearrangement joins TRBV11-2 to TRBJ2-2; 7 bases align to TRBD1. V dropped 7 bases and J dropped 5; count of bases not matched to a gene: 13. This CDR3 is 16 amino acids long. Germline V gene data show CDR1 as SGHAT and CDR2 as FQNNGV. The CDR3 loop is CASNPRGRGKTGELFF. The CDR3 DNA reads TGTGCCAGCAACCCGAGGGGCAGGGGGAAAACCGGGGAGCTGTTTTTT.

Of note for this clonotype: The junction departs from germline at one end; a sequencing error may be responsible. The genes are TRBV28 and TRBJ1-5, with D tentatively TRBD1 (5 bases). CDR3 length: 15 amino acids. In germline, CDR1 is MDHEN, CDR2 SYDVKM. CDR3 sequence: CASRLTDDSNQPQLF. The CDR3 nucleotides are TGTGCCAGCAGGCTGACAGATGACAGCAATCAGCCCCAGCTTTTT.

Regarding this clonotype: Compared with germline, one end of the junction differs, possibly owing to a read error. This rearrangement joins TRBV11-2 to TRBJ2-1; TRBD2 agrees at 7 bases. Germline V gene data show CDR1 as SGHAT and CDR2 as FQNNGV. The CDR3 is made up of 16 amino acids. The CDR3 DNA sequence: TGTGCCAACAGCTCGGGGGGAGGGGCATCCTACAATGAGCAGTTCTTC. Amino acid sequence: CANSSGGGASYNEQFF.

This clonotype was detected only a few times. The chain carries TRBV29-1 and TRBJ2-7; TRBD1 might be the D (6 bases). Germline CDR1 and CDR2: SQVTM and ANQGSEA. The CDR3 runs to 14 residues. Trimming cost V 6 bases and J 7 bases, with 22 bases left between them. The CDR3 DNA follows: TGCAGCGTGACCCAGATTCCGGGACATGAAGAGCAGTACTTC. Translation gives CSVTQIPGHEEQYF.

Only a few counts were recorded for this clonotype. A much more abundant neighbour one base away suggests this may be a read error. This chain connects TRBV6-6 to TRBJ1-1; tentative D call: TRBD1 (5 bases). This CDR3 contains 13 residues. The germline CDR1 and CDR2 sequences are MNHNY and SVGAGI (reference sequence). CDR3 nucleotide sequence: TGTGCCAGCACTTACGGACAGAACACTGAAGCTTTCTTT. Protein: CASTYGQNTEAFF.

This clonotype was recorded only once. The rearrangement joins TRBV29-1 to TRBJ2-7; possible D gene TRBD2, 6 bases. This CDR3 has 13 amino acids. Germline-derived CDR1 and CDR2 are SQVTM and ANQGSEA. The V gene lost 6 bases and the J gene lost 1 base, with 13 bases spanning the gap. DNA for the CDR3: TGCAGCGTACAAAACGGGACTTCCTACGAGCAGTACTTC. This codes for CSVQNGTSYEQYF.

With regard to this clonotype: This may come from a read error, since a much larger clone is one base off. This chain links TRBV5-4 with TRBJ2-1; 8 nucleotides agree with TRBD2. Germline CDR1 SGHNT, CDR2 YYREEE (reference sequence). CDR3 size: 15 residues. The CDR3 nucleotides are TGTGCCAGCAGCCCCGGACTAGCCCGAGACAATGAGCATTTCTTC. Translation: CASSPGLARDNEHFF.

The chain has TRBV11-2 and TRBJ2-7; no clear D gene. CDR1 and CDR2 from the germline V gene are SGHAT and FQNNGV. The CDR3 sequence is 13 residues long. CDR3 region: CGNLTDGANEQYF. For the CDR3, the DNA is TGTGGCAACTTAACCGACGGAGCCAACGAGCAGTACTTC.

This clonotype was counted only a few times. V is TRBV29-1 and J is TRBJ2-7; D is unclear. The CDR3 totals 13 residues. Germline CDR1 SQVTM, CDR2 ANQGSEA. Trimming cost V 4 bases and J 3 bases, with 13 bases left between them. The CDR3 DNA reads as TGCAGCGTTGTAGGAGATCTGGTCTACGAGCAGTACTTC. Translation: CSVVGDLVYEQYF.

About this clonotype: A much larger clone lies one base from this, so it may be a read error. The rearrangement uses TRBV4-2 and TRBJ1-6, with D hard to call. The germline gives CDR1 LGHNA, CDR2 YNFKEQ. The CDR3 has 13 residues. CDR3 residues: CASSQEMDSHLHF. The CDR3, as DNA: TGTGCCAGCAGCCAGGAAATGGATTCACACCTCCACTTT.

V is TRBV4-1 and J is TRBJ1-1, with D unresolved. The V end lost 8 bases, the J end lost 1 base, and 11 bases lay between the germline ends. Germline V gene sequence: CDR1 MGHRA, CDR2 YSYEKL. The CDR3 is 13 residues long. This chain's CDR3 is CASGWAPNTEAFF. CDR3 bases: TGCGCCAGCGGATGGGCCCCGAACACTGAAGCTTTCTTT.

With respect to this clonotype: Without the conserved terminal phenylalanine or tryptophan, this CDR3 likely stems from a read error. The rearrangement links TRBV11-1 to TRBJ2-5, with D maybe TRBD1 (5 bases). The CDR3 has 11 residues. The germline V gene encodes CDR1 SGHAT and CDR2 FQDESV (reference sequence). The CDR3 DNA follows: TGTGCCTGCAGCTCAGGGGAGACCCAGTACATC. Translated, it gives CACSSGETQYI.